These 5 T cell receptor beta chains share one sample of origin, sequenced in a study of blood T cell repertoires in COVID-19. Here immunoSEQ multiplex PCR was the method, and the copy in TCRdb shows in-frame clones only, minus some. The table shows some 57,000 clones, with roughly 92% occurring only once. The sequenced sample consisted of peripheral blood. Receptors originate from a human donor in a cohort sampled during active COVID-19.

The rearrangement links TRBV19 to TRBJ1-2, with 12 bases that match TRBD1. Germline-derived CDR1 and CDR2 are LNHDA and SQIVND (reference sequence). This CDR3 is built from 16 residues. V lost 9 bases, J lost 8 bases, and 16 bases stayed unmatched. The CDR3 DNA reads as TGTGCCAGCTCCCGTACCGTGGGACAGGGGGCGCAGGGCTACACCTTC. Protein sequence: CASSRTVGQGAQGYTF.

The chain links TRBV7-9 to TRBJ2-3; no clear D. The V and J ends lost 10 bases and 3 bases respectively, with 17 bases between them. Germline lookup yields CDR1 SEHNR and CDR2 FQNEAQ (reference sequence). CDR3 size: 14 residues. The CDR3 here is CATSSALWTDTQYF. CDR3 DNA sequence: TGTGCCACCTCATCCGCACTCTGGACAGATACGCAGTATTTT. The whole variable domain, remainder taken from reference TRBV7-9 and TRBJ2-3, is DTGVSQNPRHKITKRGQNVTFRCDPISEHNRLYWYRQTLGQGPEFLTYFQNEAQLEKSRLLSDRFSAERPKGSFSTLEIQRTEQGDSAMYLCATSSALWTDTQYFGPGTRLTVL.

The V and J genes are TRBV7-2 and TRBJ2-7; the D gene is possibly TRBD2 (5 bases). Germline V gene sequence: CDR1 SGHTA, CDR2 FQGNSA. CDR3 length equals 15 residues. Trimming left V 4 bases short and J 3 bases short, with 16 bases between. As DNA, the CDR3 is TGTGCCAGCAGCTCGACTCCCGGGATTCGCTACGAGCAGTACTTC. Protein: CASSSTPGIRYEQYF.

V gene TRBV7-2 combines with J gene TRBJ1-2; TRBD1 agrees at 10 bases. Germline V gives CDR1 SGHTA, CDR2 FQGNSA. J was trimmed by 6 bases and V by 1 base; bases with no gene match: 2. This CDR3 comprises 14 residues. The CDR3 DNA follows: TGTGCCAGCAGCTTAGTAGGGACAGGGGATGGCTACACCTTC. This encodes CASSLVGTGDGYTF.

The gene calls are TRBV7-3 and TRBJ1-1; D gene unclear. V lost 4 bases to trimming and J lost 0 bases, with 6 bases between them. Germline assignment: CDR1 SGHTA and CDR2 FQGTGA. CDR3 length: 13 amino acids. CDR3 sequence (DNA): TGTGCCAGCAGCTCGAGCATGAACACTGAAGCTTTCTTT. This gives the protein CASSSSMNTEAFF.